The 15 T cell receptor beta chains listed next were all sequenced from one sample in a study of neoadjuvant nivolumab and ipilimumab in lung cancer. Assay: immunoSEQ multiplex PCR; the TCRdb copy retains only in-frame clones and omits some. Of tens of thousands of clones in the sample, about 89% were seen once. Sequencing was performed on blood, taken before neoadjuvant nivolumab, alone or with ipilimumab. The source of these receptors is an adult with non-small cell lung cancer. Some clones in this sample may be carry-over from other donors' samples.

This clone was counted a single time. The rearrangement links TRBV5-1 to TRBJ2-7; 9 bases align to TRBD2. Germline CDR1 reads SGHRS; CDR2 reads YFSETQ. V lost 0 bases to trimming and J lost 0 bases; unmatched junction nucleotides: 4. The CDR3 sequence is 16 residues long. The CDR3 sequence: CASSLALAGVSYEQYF. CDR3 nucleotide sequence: TGCGCCAGCAGCTTGGCCTTAGCGGGGGTCTCCTACGAGCAGTACTTC.

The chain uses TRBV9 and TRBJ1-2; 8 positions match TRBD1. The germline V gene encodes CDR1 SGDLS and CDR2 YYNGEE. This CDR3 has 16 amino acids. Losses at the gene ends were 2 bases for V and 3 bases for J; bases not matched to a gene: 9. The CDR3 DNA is TGTGCCAGCAGCGTGGAAGGACAGGGACATTACTATGGCTACACCTTC. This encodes CASSVEGQGHYYGYTF.

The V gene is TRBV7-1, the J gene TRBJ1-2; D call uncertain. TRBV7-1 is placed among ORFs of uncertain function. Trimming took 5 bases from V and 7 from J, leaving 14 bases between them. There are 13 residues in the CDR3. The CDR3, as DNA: TGTGCCAGCAGCGCACTCCGGGTCCGTGGCTACACCTTC. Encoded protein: CASSALRVRGYTF.

CDR3: CASSPRTGSPGANVLTF. The CDR3 DNA is TGCGCCAGCAGCCCTCGAACAGGGAGTCCTGGGGCCAACGTCCTGACTTTC. This chain joins TRBV4-1 and TRBJ2-6; D perhaps matches TRBD1 (6 bases). V was shortened by 4 bases and J by 2 bases, with 15 bases between the two germline ends. Germline loops: CDR1 MGHRA, CDR2 YSYEKL. The CDR3 runs to 17 residues.

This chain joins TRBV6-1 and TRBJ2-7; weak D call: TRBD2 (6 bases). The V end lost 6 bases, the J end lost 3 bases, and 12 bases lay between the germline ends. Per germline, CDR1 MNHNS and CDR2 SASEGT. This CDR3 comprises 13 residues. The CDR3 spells CASRIAALYEQYF. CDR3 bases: TGTGCCAGCAGGATAGCGGCCCTCTACGAGCAGTACTTC.

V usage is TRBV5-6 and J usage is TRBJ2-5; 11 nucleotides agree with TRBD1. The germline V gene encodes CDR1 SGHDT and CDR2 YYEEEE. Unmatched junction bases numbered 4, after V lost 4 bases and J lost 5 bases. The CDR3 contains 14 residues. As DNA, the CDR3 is TGTGCCAGCAGCGGGGGACAGGGGGGTGAGACCCAGTACTTC. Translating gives CASSGGQGGETQYF.

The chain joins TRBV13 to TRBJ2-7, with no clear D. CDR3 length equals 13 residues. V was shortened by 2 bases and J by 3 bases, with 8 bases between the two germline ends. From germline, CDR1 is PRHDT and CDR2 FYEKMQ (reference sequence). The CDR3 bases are TGTGCCAGCAGCTTACAGCGCGGCTACGAGCAGTACTTC. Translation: CASSLQRGYEQYF. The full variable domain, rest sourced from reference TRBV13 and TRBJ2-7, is AAGVIQSPRHLIKEKRETATLKCYPIPRHDTVYWYQQGPGQDPQFLISFYEKMQSDKGSIPDRFSAQQFSDYHSELNMSSLELGDSALYFCASSLQRGYEQYFGPGTRLTVT.

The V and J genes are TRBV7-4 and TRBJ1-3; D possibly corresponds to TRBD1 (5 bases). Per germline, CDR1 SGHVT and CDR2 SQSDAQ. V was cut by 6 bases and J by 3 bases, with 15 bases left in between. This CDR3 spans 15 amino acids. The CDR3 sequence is CASRPGEDCGNTIYF. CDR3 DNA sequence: TGTGCCAGCAGGCCGGGGGAGGATTGTGGAAACACCATATATTTT.

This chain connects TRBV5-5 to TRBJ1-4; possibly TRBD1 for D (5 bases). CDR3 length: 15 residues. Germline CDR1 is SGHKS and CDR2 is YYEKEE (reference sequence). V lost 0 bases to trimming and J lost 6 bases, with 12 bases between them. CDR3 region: CASSLVPGQHEKLFF. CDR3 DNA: TGTGCCAGCAGCTTGGTTCCAGGGCAGCATGAAAAACTGTTTTTT. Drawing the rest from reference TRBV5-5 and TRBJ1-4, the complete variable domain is DAGVTQSPTHLIKTRGQQVTLRCSPISGHKSVSWYQQVLGQGPQFIFQYYEKEERGRGNFPDRFSARQFPNYSSELNVNALLLGDSALYLCASSLVPGQHEKLFFGSGTQLSVL.

CDR3 sequence reads: CASSLGASGRKETQYF. The CDR3 region has the DNA TGTGCCAGCAGCTTGGGTGCCAGCGGGAGGAAAGAGACCCAGTACTTC. This chain joins TRBV5-4 and TRBJ2-5; TRBD2 agrees at 9 bases. Unmatched junction bases numbered 6, after V lost 0 bases and J lost 3 bases. CDR3 size: 16 residues. Germline-derived CDR1 and CDR2 are SGHNT and YYREEE (reference sequence).

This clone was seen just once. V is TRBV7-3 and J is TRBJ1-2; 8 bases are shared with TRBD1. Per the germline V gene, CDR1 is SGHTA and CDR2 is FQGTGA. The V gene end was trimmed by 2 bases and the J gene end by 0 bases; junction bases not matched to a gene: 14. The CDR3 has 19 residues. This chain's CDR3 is CASSLGVGQGAATNYGYTF. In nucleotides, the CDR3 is TGTGCCAGCAGCTTAGGGGTTGGGCAGGGGGCCGCTACTAACTATGGCTACACCTTC.

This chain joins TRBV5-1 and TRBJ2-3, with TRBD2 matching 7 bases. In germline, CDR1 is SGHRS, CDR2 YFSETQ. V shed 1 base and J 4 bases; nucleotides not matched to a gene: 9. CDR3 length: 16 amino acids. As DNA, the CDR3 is TGCGCCAGCAGCTTGTTGGCGGGAGTGCCCCCAGATACGCAGTATTTT. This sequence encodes CASSLLAGVPPDTQYF.

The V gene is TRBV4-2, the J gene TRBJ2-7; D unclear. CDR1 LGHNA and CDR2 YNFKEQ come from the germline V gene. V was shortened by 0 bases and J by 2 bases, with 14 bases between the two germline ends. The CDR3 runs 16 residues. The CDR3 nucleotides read TGTGCCAGCAGCCAAGATAGAGGAACCGTGGCCTACGAGCAGTACTTC. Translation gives CASSQDRGTVAYEQYF.

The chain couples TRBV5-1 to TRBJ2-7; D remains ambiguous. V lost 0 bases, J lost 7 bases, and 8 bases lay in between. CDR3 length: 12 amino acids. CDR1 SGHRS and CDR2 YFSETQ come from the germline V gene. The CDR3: CASSLGAREQYF. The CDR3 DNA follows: TGCGCCAGCAGCTTGGGGGCCAGGGAGCAGTACTTC.

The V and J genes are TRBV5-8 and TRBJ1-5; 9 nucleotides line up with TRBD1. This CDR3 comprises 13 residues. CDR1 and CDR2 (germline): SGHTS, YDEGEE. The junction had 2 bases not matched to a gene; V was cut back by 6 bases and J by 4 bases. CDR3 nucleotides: TGTGCCAGCACGGGGACAGGGAATCAGCCCCAGCATTTT. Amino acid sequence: CASTGTGNQPQHF.